The 28 T cell receptor beta chains below come from one sample, sequenced in a study of Graves' ophthalmopathy and Graves' hyperthyroidism listed by TCRdb under 2018. The instrument was an Illumina HiSeq 2000. TCR beta CDR3 regions were amplified from RNA transcripts for repertoire sequencing. The first round was an RT-PCR using HTBI primers with the Qiagen OneStep RT-PCR kit, and this first round was followed by a second-round multiplex PCR, then size selection and purification. TCRdb cleaned the public reads at Q25 with fastp, built clones with MiXCR and kept in-frame beta chains. Rows are combined by CDR3 protein, so each entry shows the most common genes and DNA. This sample holds over 45,000 distinct CDR3 sequences; 50% were observed only once. 20% to 25% of the sample is taken by the ten largest. What was sequenced was peripheral blood. These receptors originate from an adult man with Graves' ophthalmopathy.

This chain uses TRBV4-2 with TRBJ2-7; 7 bases are a match to TRBD2. The CDR3 is 16 amino acids. The V gene's germline CDR1 is LGHNA and CDR2 YNFKEQ. V gave up 1 base and J gave up 4 bases; unmatched junction bases: 10. The DNA of the CDR3 is TGTGCCAGCAGCCAAGTGATGCGGGAGCTCTCGTACGAGCAGTACTTC. Its protein is CASSQVMRELSYEQYF.

This clonotype was detected many times. The genes are TRBV5-1 and TRBJ2-5; TRBD1 aligns across 10 bases. Per the germline V gene, CDR1 is SGHRS and CDR2 is YFSETQ. V lost 2 bases, J lost 5 bases, and 6 bases stayed unmatched. The CDR3 totals 15 residues. CDR3 bases: TGCGCCAGCAGCTTTCCGGGACAGGGGACGGAGACCCAGTACTTC. Amino acid sequence: CASSFPGQGTETQYF.

V is TRBV7-4 and J is TRBJ1-1, with D tentatively TRBD1 (5 bases). V lost 2 bases and J 5 bases, leaving 12 bases between the germline ends. The germline CDR1 and CDR2 sequences are SGHVT and SQSDAQ. The CDR3 spans 14 residues. DNA for the CDR3: TGTGCCAGCAGCTTACGGGGGAAGAGAACTGAAGCTTTCTTT. Translating gives CASSLRGKRTEAFF.

With regard to this clonotype: Here the CDR3 omits its conserved ending phenylalanine or tryptophan, so a read error is the likely source. The J gene is TRBJ2-7, the V gene TRBV10-2, with TRBD2 matching over 10 bases. The junction had 3 bases not matched to a gene; V was cut back by 6 bases and J by 4 bases. The germline gives CDR1 WSHSY, CDR2 SAAADI. The CDR3 sequence is 13 residues long. CDR3 coding DNA: TGCGCCAGCAGGGAGACTAGCGGGTACGAGCAGTACCTC. Translation gives CASRETSGYEQYL.

Comment on this clonotype: The CDR3 ends on some other residue instead of the conserved phenylalanine or tryptophan, so this is likely a read error. The DNA is omitted, as the CDR3 cannot be located on it reliably, and the CDR3 follows TCRdb's listing. The rearrangement uses TRBV6-5 and TRBJ2-1. Germline V gene data show CDR1 as MNHEY and CDR2 as SVGAGI. The CDR3 numbers 9 amino acids, ends counted. This CDR3 is CASSPNMRK.

Comment on this clonotype: Lacking the conserved final phenylalanine or tryptophan, this CDR3 likely reflects a read error. No DNA is shown, since the ends of the CDR3 on it are uncertain; the CDR3 is the one TCRdb lists. The rearrangement uses TRBV7-1 and TRBJ2-5; TRBD1, the table's D call, was not compared with the DNA. TRBV7-1 counts as an open reading frame of uncertain function. The CDR3 is made up of 15 amino acids, end residues included. CDR3 sequence: CASSPRGGGGETKYV.

Ten or more counts support this clonotype. The CDR3, as DNA: TGTGCCAGCAGTCTGACGGAGAACACTGAAGCTTTCTTT. Its protein is CASSLTENTEAFF. The chain carries TRBV12-3 or TRBV12-4 and TRBJ1-1; D remains ambiguous. The CDR3 length is 13 residues. V lost 5 bases, J lost 1 base, and 8 bases lay in between.

CDR3 sequence reads: CASSLFEAGETQYF. The DNA of the CDR3 is TGTGCCAGCAGTTTGTTCGAGGCCGGGGAGACCCAGTACTTC. V usage is TRBV12-3 or TRBV12-4 and J usage is TRBJ2-5; D is unresolved. The V gene lost 3 bases and the J gene lost 5 bases, with 13 bases spanning the gap. This CDR3 has 14 residues.

J is TRBJ2-6 and V is TRBV29-1; no definite D call. The germline V gene has CDR1 SQVTM and CDR2 ANQGSEA. The V and J ends lost 6 bases and 0 bases respectively, with 12 bases between them. There are 15 residues in the CDR3. CDR3 loop: CSVSGLCSGANVLTF. The CDR3 DNA follows: TGCAGCGTATCCGGGCTGTGCTCTGGGGCCAACGTCCTGACTTTC.

The V and J genes are TRBV19 and TRBJ1-5; tentative D call: TRBD1 (6 bases). Germline V gene data show CDR1 as LNHDA and CDR2 as SQIVND (reference sequence). This CDR3 region has 15 residues. The V end was cut by 6 bases, the J end by 4 bases, with 16 bases between. This chain's CDR3 is CASSPTVGGNQPQHF. CDR3 nucleotide sequence: TGTGCCAGTAGCCCTACGGTAGGGGGAAATCAGCCCCAGCATTTT.

The rearrangement joins TRBV20-1 to TRBJ2-1; D is unclear. Trimming took off 7 bases at V and 7 bases at J, with 8 bases between the two ends. CDR3 length: 10 residues. CDR1 and CDR2 from the germline V gene are DFQATT and SNEGSKA (reference sequence). The CDR3 loop reads CSGSWNEQFF. The CDR3, as DNA: TGCAGTGGGTCTTGGAATGAGCAGTTCTTC.

V is TRBV5-1 and J is TRBJ1-2; 9 positions match TRBD1. Germline V CDR1 and CDR2: SGHRS, YFSETQ. After removal of 4 bases from V and 2 bases from J, the junction contained 3 bases not matched to a gene. The length of the CDR3 is 14 residues. DNA of the CDR3: TGCGCCAGCAGCCTAGGACAGGGGAACTATGGCTACACCTTC. It codes for CASSLGQGNYGYTF.

This clonotype was detected ten times or more. V is TRBV6-5 and J is TRBJ1-1; D perhaps matches TRBD1 (5 bases). The CDR3 sequence is 16 residues long. From germline, CDR1 is MNHEY and CDR2 SVGAGI. V shed 2 bases and J shed 2 bases, with 15 bases lying between them. The CDR3 is CASSYRGRGKNTEAFF. CDR3 sequence (DNA): TGTGCCAGCAGTTACCGAGGGCGGGGGAAAAACACTGAAGCTTTCTTT.

V is TRBV7-2 and J is TRBJ2-7; D may correspond to TRBD1 or TRBD2 (5 bases each). The ends were cut back, 4 bases at V and 5 bases at J, with 6 bases in the middle. Germline-derived CDR1 and CDR2 are SGHTA and FQGNSA. The CDR3 sequence is 11 residues long. CDR3 sequence: CASSWGNEQYF. CDR3 DNA: TGTGCCAGCAGCTGGGGGAACGAGCAGTACTTC.

This clonotype came up many times. CDR3 nucleotides: TGTGCCAGCAGCATGGACAGGGGGAACTATGGCTACACCTTC. Translated: CASSMDRGNYGYTF. The chain recombines TRBV5-5 with TRBJ1-2, with 10 bases identical to TRBD1. The germline V gene has CDR1 SGHKS and CDR2 YYEKEE (reference sequence). Germline trimming cut 4 bases from V and 2 bases from J; bases unmatched to any gene: 2. The CDR3 runs to 14 residues. Based on the CDR3 plus reference TRBV5-5 and TRBJ1-2, the full variable domain is DAGVTQSPTHLIKTRGQQVTLRCSPISGHKSVSWYQQVLGQGPQFIFQYYEKEERGRGNFPDRFSARQFPNYSSELNVNALLLGDSALYLCASSMDRGNYGYTFGSGTRLTVV.

The chain joins TRBV2 to TRBJ1-4; D gene unclear. V was clipped by 4 bases and J by 11 bases, with 23 bases between them. There are 16 residues in the CDR3. The germline CDR1 and CDR2 sequences are SNHLY and FYNNEI. Here the CDR3 reads CASSAEANSGSTKLFF. The CDR3 DNA is TGTGCCAGCAGTGCCGAAGCAAACTCTGGGAGTACGAAACTGTTTTTT.

This clonotype was counted ten times or more. The genes are TRBV12-3 or TRBV12-4 and TRBJ1-3; D gene ambiguous. The CDR3 spans 15 residues. V was clipped by 6 bases and J by 2 bases, with 14 bases between them. CDR3 in amino acids: CASRAISRAGNTIYF. The CDR3 region has the DNA TGTGCCAGCAGGGCCATTTCTCGGGCTGGAAACACCATATATTTT.

A note on this clonotype: An end of the junction differs from the germline gene, which may be a read error. J is TRBJ2-7 and V is TRBV7-7; 8 nucleotides line up with TRBD1. Germline V lookup: CDR1 SSHAT, CDR2 FNYEAQ (reference sequence). This CDR3 contains 15 residues. The CDR3 nucleotides read TGTGCTAGCAGGCCACCCAGGACAGGGTTGTACGAGCAGTACTTC. Protein sequence: CASRPPRTGLYEQYF.

The chain has TRBV28 and TRBJ2-5; unclear D gene. V lost 2 bases and J 5 bases, leaving 12 bases between the germline ends. The CDR3 runs to 14 residues. Looked up from germline, CDR1 is MDHEN and CDR2 is SYDVKM. CDR3: CASSLHQQVETQYF. In DNA, the CDR3 is TGTGCCAGCAGTTTACACCAACAAGTTGAGACCCAGTACTTC.

This clonotype showed up just once. The chain combines TRBV11-2 with TRBJ2-7; a possible D gene is TRBD1 (6 bases). The CDR3 spans 14 residues. V was pared by 5 bases and J by 7 bases, with 18 bases between. Germline loops: CDR1 SGHAT, CDR2 FQNNGV. The CDR3 nucleotides read TGTGCCAGCAGCCCCAGGGGTCCAGGGAAAGAGCAGTACTTC. It is translated as CASSPRGPGKEQYF.

Note on this clonotype: At one boundary the junction diverges from the germline segment, which might be a read error. CDR3 in amino acids: CASSRGTAGELVF. The CDR3 region has the DNA TGTGCCAGCAGCCGGGGGACAGCCGGGGAGCTGGTTTTT. The chain joins TRBV7-2 to TRBJ2-2; a possible D gene is TRBD1 (7 bases). The CDR3 contains 13 residues. The V gene's germline CDR1 is SGHTA and CDR2 FQGNSA.

The chain has TRBV19 and TRBJ2-7; D is possibly TRBD1 or TRBD2 (5 bases each). With 6 bases removed from V and 4 bases from J, the gap between germline ends came to 16 bases. The CDR3 sequence is 14 residues long. Germline CDR1 reads LNHDA; CDR2 reads SQIVND (reference sequence). CDR3 protein: CASSRNWDLYEQYF. The DNA of the CDR3 is TGTGCCAGTAGCCGAAACTGGGACCTATACGAGCAGTACTTC. The full variable domain, its missing parts supplied by reference TRBV19 and TRBJ2-7, is DGGITQSPKYLFRKEGQNVTLSCEQNLNHDAMYWYRQDPGQGLRLIYYSQIVNDFQKGDIAEGYSVSREKKESFPLTVTSAQKNPTAFYLCASSRNWDLYEQYFGPGTRLTVT.

The chain combines TRBV7-8 with TRBJ1-2; tentative D call: TRBD1 (6 bases). Between the trimmed V and J ends, which lost 1 base and 7 bases, there was a span of 13 bases. This CDR3 region has 14 residues. Germline V gene lookup returns CDR1 SGHVS and CDR2 FQNEAQ. CDR3 in DNA: TGTGCCAGCAGCTTAGTGCGGCAGGGGCTTGGCTACACCTTC. Translating gives CASSLVRQGLGYTF.

The chain employs TRBV7-9 and TRBJ2-5; 9 positions agree with TRBD1. V trimming: 1 base; J trimming: 5 bases; junction bases outside the gene matches: 8. The CDR3 covers 16 residues. Germline V gene data show CDR1 as SEHNR and CDR2 as FQNEAQ (reference sequence). CDR3 sequence reads: CASSLDTGQGMETQYF. The DNA of the CDR3 is TGTGCCAGCAGCTTAGATACGGGACAGGGAATGGAGACCCAGTACTTC.

This clonotype showed up just a few times. The chain employs TRBV20-1 and TRBJ2-7; no reliable D call. The germline V gene encodes CDR1 DFQATT and CDR2 SNEGSKA (reference sequence). With 3 bases removed from V and 1 base from J, the gap between germline ends came to 16 bases. This CDR3 has 15 residues. This chain's CDR3 is CSASQGRYDSYEQYF. The DNA for the CDR3 is TGCAGTGCTAGCCAAGGACGCTACGATTCCTACGAGCAGTACTTC.

V and J are TRBV6-5 and TRBJ2-7; no definite D call. The CDR3 runs 13 residues. Trimming shortened V by 7 bases and J by 1 base, and 11 bases separated the two germline ends. The germline V gene has CDR1 MNHEY and CDR2 SVGAGI. CDR3 in DNA: TGTGCCAGCACAGCTATCGGTTCCTACGAGCAGTACTTC. Translating it yields CASTAIGSYEQYF.

In its sample, this clonotype was seen a few times. CDR3 region: CAISESPGRDNSPLHF. The CDR3 coding sequence is TGTGCCATCAGTGAGTCGCCGGGACGGGATAATTCACCCCTCCACTTT. The chain combines TRBV10-3 with TRBJ1-6, with D possibly matching TRBD1 (5 bases). Germline V gives CDR1 ENHRY, CDR2 SYGVKD. The CDR3 spans 16 residues. V lost 0 bases, J lost 5 bases, and 11 bases lay in between.

The sample holds a few counts of this clonotype. The chain employs TRBV29-1 and TRBJ2-3; possible D gene TRBD2, 6 bases. The CDR3 contains 13 residues. Trimming took 3 bases from V and 2 from J, leaving 9 bases between them. Germline V gene data show CDR1 as SQVTM and CDR2 as ANQGSEA. CDR3 DNA sequence: TGCAGCGTTGAGGGAGGATCCACAGATACGCAGTATTTT. Translation: CSVEGGSTDTQYF.